This TCR beta chain was identified during a study of T cell clonotyping in hematopoietic cell transplantation (dated by TCRdb to the early 2020s). With regard to the full study: In the study, 150 or so blood samples were gathered from approximately 33 consecutive transplant recipients and their related donors. Patients were recruited between September 2015 and January 2017 and followed until late 2020 or death. Study-wide conclusions, independent of this receptor: Sample size was limited, and cells were not sorted, so CD4 and CD8 repertoire contributions could not be separated. Recipient TCR diversity fell after transplant, with pathologically expanded clonotypes rising progressively from day 30 to day 180. Only a small fraction of recipient repertoires overlapped donor repertoires, with over 95% appearing de novo at the given depth. Broader posttransplant TCR repertoire diversity was predicted by donor and pretransplant recipient Inverse Simpson Index values.

The CDR3 runs 13 residues from the cysteine to the phenylalanine. Only CDR3 DNA remains: 39 bases, in frame from the first base. CDR1 and CDR2, per the germline V gene, are SGHVS and FQNEAQ. Trimming at the junction amounts to 6 bases on V and 6 bases on J, and the germline ends lie 14 bases apart. Remarks on this clone: The antigen it recognizes is unknown. Base quality data are lacking; no much larger clone is found one base away.

Blood samples for TCR beta sequencing were provided by related transplant donors. Nuclei Lysis Solution was used to extract genomic DNA from fresh or cryopreserved unfractionated peripheral blood mononuclear cells. The immunoSEQ assay, a bias-controlled multiplex PCR with V- and J-specific primers, was used to amplify TCR beta CDR3 regions from genomic DNA. In a second PCR step, a proprietary barcode and Illumina adapter sequences were attached to the CDR3 amplicons. CDR3 libraries were sequenced on an Illumina MiSeq instrument. In the authors' own workflow: immunoSEQ Analyzer 3.0 was used for export and quality control, with R Bioconductor and Immunarch used for downstream analyses. Only productive rearrangements in the normalized downsampled data set went into calculating the repertoire metrics. In the normalized cohort, clonotypes with more than 5 templates were defined as pathologically expanded. The Inverse Simpson Index was used to measure repertoire diversity. To capture all clonotypes, the CMV-specificity analyses were run on the non-normalized data set. TCRdb re-hosts the immuneACCESS table, in-frame sequences only. Its copies lack some clones; in the studies checked, an unresolved V gene accounts for under half of them, and the cause for the rest is not known. V, J and clone size were drawn from that table, and D and trimming were deduced from the DNA. Present in this sample are 35,000 to 50,000 clones, around 96% of which were seen just once. Approximately 0.9% of the sample is in the top ten clones.

Recombination joined TRBV7-8 with TRBJ1-2; a tentative D call is TRBD1 (5 bases match). Specimen: peripheral blood mononuclear cells. The sequence came from a man younger than 45 in good health. Some clones in this sample may be carry-over from other donors' samples. The CDR3 reads CASSQGVVDGYTF. The bases read TGTGCCAGCAGTCAAGGGGTTGTCGATGGCTACACCTTC.